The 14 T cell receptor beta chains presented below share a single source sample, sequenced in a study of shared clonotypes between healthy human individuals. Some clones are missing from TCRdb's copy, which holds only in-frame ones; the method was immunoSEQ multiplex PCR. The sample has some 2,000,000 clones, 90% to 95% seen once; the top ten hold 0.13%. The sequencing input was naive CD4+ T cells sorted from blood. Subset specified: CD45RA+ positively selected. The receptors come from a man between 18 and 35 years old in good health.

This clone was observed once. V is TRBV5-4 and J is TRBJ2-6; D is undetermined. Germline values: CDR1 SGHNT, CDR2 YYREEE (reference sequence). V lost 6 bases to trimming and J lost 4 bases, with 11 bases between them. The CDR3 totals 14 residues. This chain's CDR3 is CASNTPLGANVLTF. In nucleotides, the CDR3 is TGTGCCAGCAACACCCCGCTGGGGGCCAACGTCCTGACTTTC.

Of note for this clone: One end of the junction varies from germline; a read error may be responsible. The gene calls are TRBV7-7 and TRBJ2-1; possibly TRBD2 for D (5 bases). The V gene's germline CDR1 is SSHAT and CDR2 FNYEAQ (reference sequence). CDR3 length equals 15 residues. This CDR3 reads CASSLEFGSYNEQFF. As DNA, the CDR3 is TGTGCTAGCAGCTTAGAATTTGGGAGTTACAATGAGCAGTTCTTC.

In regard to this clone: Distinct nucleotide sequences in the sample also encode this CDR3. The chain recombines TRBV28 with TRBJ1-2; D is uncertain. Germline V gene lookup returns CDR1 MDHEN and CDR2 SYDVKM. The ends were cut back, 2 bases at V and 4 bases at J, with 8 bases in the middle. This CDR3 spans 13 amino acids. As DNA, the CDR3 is TGTGCCAGCAGTTTACAAGACCGCTATGGCTACACCTTC. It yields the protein CASSLQDRYGYTF.

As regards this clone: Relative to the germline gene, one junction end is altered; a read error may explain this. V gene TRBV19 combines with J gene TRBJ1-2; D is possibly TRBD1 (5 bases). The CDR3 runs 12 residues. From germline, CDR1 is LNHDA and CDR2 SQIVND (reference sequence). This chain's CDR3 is CASRELGRQILF. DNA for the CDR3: TGTGCCAGTAGGGAACTGGGACGCCAAATCCTATTT.

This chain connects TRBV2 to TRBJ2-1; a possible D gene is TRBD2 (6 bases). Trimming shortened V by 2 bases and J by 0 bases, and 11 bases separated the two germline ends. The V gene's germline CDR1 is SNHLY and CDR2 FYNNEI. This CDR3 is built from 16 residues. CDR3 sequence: CASSEPLARSYNEQFF. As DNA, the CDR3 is TGTGCCAGCAGTGAACCACTAGCCCGCTCCTACAATGAGCAGTTCTTC. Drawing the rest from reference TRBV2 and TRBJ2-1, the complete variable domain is EPEVTQTPSHQVTQMGQEVILRCVPISNHLYFYWYRQILGQKVEFLVSFYNNEISEKSEIFDDQFSVERPDGSNFTLKIRSTKLEDSAMYFCASSEPLARSYNEQFFGPGTRLTVL.

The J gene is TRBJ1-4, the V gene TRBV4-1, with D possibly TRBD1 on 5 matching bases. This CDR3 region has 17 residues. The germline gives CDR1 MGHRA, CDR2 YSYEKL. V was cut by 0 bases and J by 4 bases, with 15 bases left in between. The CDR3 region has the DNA TGCGCCAGCAGCCAAGATGAGAGACAGATAGGTAATGAAAAACTGTTTTTT. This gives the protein CASSQDERQIGNEKLFF.

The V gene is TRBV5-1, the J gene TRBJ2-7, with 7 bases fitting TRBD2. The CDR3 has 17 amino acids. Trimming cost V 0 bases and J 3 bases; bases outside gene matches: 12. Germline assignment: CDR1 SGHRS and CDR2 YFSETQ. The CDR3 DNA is TGCGCCAGCAGCTTGGGATGGGGAGCGGGGCGTAACTACGAGCAGTACTTC. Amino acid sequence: CASSLGWGAGRNYEQYF.

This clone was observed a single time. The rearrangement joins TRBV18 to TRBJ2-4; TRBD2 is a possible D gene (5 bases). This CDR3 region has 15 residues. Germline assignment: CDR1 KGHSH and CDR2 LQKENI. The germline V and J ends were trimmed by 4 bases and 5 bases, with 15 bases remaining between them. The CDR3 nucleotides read TGTGCCAGCTCACTAACGCGGGTGGCTGAAAACATTCAGTACTTC. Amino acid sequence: CASSLTRVAENIQYF.

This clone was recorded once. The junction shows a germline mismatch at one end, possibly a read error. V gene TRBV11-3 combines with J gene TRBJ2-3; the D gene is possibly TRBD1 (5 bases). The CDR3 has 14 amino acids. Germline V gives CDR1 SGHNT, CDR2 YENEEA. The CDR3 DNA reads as TGCGCCAGCAGCTCCAGGGAAATCACAGATACGCAGTATTTT. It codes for CASSSREITDTQYF.

This chain's CDR3 is CAISESEGHGTEAFF. DNA for the CDR3: TGTGCCATCAGTGAGTCCGAGGGGCACGGCACTGAAGCTTTCTTT. This rearrangement joins TRBV10-3 to TRBJ1-1; D perhaps matches TRBD1 (5 bases). This CDR3 is built from 15 residues. Trimming shortened V by 0 bases and J by 4 bases, and 12 bases separated the two germline ends. Germline V gene data show CDR1 as ENHRY and CDR2 as SYGVKD.

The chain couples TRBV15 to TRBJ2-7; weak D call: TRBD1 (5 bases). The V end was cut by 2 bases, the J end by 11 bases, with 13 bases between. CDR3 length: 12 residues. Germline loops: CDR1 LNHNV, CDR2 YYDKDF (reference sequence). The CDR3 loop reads CATSRRGDSEYF. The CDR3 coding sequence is TGTGCCACCAGCAGAAGGGGCGACTCGGAGTACTTC.

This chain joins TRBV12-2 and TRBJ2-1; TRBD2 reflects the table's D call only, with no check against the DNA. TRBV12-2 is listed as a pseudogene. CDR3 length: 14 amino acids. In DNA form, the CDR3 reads TGTGCAAGTCGCCCGGGGGGCTTTTACAATGAGCAGTTCTTC. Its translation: CASRPGGFYNEQFF.

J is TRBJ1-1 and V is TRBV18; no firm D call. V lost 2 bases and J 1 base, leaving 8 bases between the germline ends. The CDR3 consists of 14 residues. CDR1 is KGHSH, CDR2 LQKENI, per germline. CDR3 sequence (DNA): TGTGCCAGCTCACCAGGATTCGGGAACACTGAAGCTTTCTTT. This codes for CASSPGFGNTEAFF.

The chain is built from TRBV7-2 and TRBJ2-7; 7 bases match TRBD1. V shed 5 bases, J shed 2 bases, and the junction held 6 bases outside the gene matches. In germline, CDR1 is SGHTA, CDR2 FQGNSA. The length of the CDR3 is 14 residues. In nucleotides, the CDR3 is TGTGCCAGCAGCACCAGACAGGGAACCTACGAGCAGTACTTC. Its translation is CASSTRQGTYEQYF.